A selection of T cell receptor beta chains follows, all from one sample in a study of blood T cell repertoires in COVID-19. Profiling relied on immunoSEQ multiplex PCR, and the TCRdb table lists in-frame clones only, not all of them. The sample holds some 300,000 clones, about nine tenths seen once. The sequencing input was PBMCs or T cells enriched from blood (not recorded which). Receptors originate from a woman aged 50 to 60 who had been exposed to COVID-19. CDR3s include the opening cysteine and the closing phenylalanine or tryptophan. Fields, in order: CDR3 DNA, CDR3 protein, V gene, clone size, J gene, D gene. D genes are given only for firm matches. Size is stated for part of the rows, as once, few or many counts, or as a class when the clone is expanded.

TGTGCCAGCTCACCAGGCGCGGGACAGGGCACCGGGGAGCTGTTTTTT | CASSPGAGQGTGELFF | TRBV18 | - | TRBJ2-2 | TRBD1
TGTGCCAGCAGGATGGAAGGGAGTAATGAAAAACTGTTTTTT | CASRMEGSNEKLFF | TRBV28 | few | TRBJ1-4 | -
TGCGCCAGCAGCTTGGGGGACAGGTCGGTCTATGGCTACACCTTC | CASSLGDRSVYGYTF | TRBV5-1 | - | TRBJ1-2 | TRBD1
TGTGCCAGCAGCGATCCCGGACAGGGAACTTTCTTT | CASSDPGQGTFF | TRBV3-1/TRBV3-2 | - | TRBJ1-1 | TRBD1
TGTGCCAGCAGCCTTACGACAGGGGGCGGCTACGAGCAGTACTTC | CASSLTTGGGYEQYF | TRBV5-5 | - | TRBJ2-7 | TRBD1
TGTGCCAGCAGTCAGCGAGGGGGGCCCCAGCATTTT | CASSQRGGPQHF | TRBV28 | - | TRBJ1-5 | -
TGTGCCAGTAGTATTCGGGGTCCCGGGGAGCTGTTTTTT | CASSIRGPGELFF | TRBV19 | - | TRBJ2-2 | -
TGCGCCAGCAGCCAAATTACGGGTGCGGTGACAGATACGCAGTATTTT | CASSQITGAVTDTQYF | TRBV4-1 | - | TRBJ2-3 | -
TGCGCCAGCAGCCCCTGGACTAGCGGGTTCTCCTACGAGCAGTACTTC | CASSPWTSGFSYEQYF | TRBV5-1 | - | TRBJ2-7 | TRBD2
TGTGCCTGGAGCCCCGCCCCCGGGTATGGCTACACCTTC | CAWSPAPGYGYTF | TRBV30 | few | TRBJ1-2 | -
TGTGCCAGCAGTTTAACTAGCACGAATACGCAGTATTTT | CASSLTSTNTQYF | TRBV12-3/TRBV12-4 | - | TRBJ2-3 | -
TGTGCCAGCAGCTTAGAGAAAGGGACTAGCGGGGGGAGCAATGAGCAGTTCTTC | CASSLEKGTSGGSNEQFF | TRBV7-9 | - | TRBJ2-1 | TRBD2
TGTGCCAGCAGCCAAGATCTGCGACAGGGGGCCTACGAGCAGTACTTC | CASSQDLRQGAYEQYF | TRBV4-2 | - | TRBJ2-7 | TRBD1
TGTGCCAGCAGCCCCGGGGGAAGGGAAAAACTGTTTTTT | CASSPGGREKLFF | TRBV5-6 | - | TRBJ1-4 | -
TGTGCCTGGGGGCGTGAGAACACTGAAGCTTTCTTT | CAWGRENTEAFF | TRBV30 | - | TRBJ1-1 | -
TGCGCCAGCAGCTTGGCTACGGTCATCAATGAGCAGTTCTTC | CASSLATVINEQFF | TRBV5-1 | - | TRBJ2-1 | -
TGTGCCAGCAGTTTAGCGGAGGGAGATACGCAGTATTTT | CASSLAEGDTQYF | TRBV12-3/TRBV12-4 | - | TRBJ2-3 | -
TGTGCCAGCAGAGAGAGCGGCTACGAGCAGTACTTC | CASRESGYEQYF | TRBV6-5 | - | TRBJ2-7 | -
TGTGCCAGCTCAGCCGGAGGGCTAGCGGGGACCCTATACTCCTACAATGAGCAGTTCTTC | CASSAGGLAGTLYSYNEQFF | TRBV18 | - | TRBJ2-1 | TRBD2
TGTGCCAGCAGCTTTAGTTTTGCTTTAGCGGGAACAGATACGCAGTATTTT | CASSFSFALAGTDTQYF | TRBV7-2 | - | TRBJ2-3 | TRBD2
TGCAGCGTAGGACCGGGACAGGGACAAGAGACCCAGTACTTC | CSVGPGQGQETQYF | TRBV29-1 | - | TRBJ2-5 | TRBD1
TGTGCCACCAGCAGGGACAGGGGATCTGAAGCTTTCTTT | CATSRDRGSEAFF | TRBV15 | - | TRBJ1-1 | TRBD1
TGTGCCATCAGTGACGGGGGGGGTGGAAATGAAAAACTGTTTTTT | CAISDGGGGNEKLFF | TRBV10-3 | - | TRBJ1-4 | -
TGCGCCAGCAGCTTTGGGGGCACCTACGAGCAGTACTTC | CASSFGGTYEQYF | TRBV5-1 | - | TRBJ2-7 | -
TGTGCAAGTCGCTTTCAGGGACTCGGGAGAAGTAATCGTGCCGATGCCTCTGGGGCCAACGTCCTGACTTTC | CASRFQGLGRSNRADASGANVLTF | TRBV12-2 | - | TRBJ2-6 | -
TGTGCCAGCAGTTCTACAGGGGTATTGGATCAGCCCCAGCATTTT | CASSSTGVLDQPQHF | TRBV6-5 | - | TRBJ1-5 | TRBD1
TGTGCCACTAGGAGGGGGCTGAGCTCCTACGAGCAGTACTTC | CATRRGLSSYEQYF | TRBV28 | - | TRBJ2-7 | -
TGTGCCAGCAGGGCCGCCGGGGGGAACACCGGGGAGCTGTTTTTT | CASRAAGGNTGELFF | TRBV6-5 | - | TRBJ2-2 | -
TGTGCCAGCAGCTTCCCCCCACCCAGGAAGGAGACCCAGTACTTC | CASSFPPPRKETQYF | TRBV7-9 | - | TRBJ2-5 | -
TGTGCCAGCAGCTTAGGGGCGGGCCGGAGCTCCTACGAGCAGTACTTC | CASSLGAGRSSYEQYF | TRBV13 | - | TRBJ2-7 | -
TGTGCCAGCAGTCCCATGAGGGGGCGCGGGGGGGGAACGAACACTGAAGCTTTCTTT | CASSPMRGRGGGTNTEAFF | TRBV28 | - | TRBJ1-1 | TRBD1
TGTGCCACCAGCAGAGGACAGGGCTCCTACAATGAGCAGTTCTTC | CATSRGQGSYNEQFF | TRBV15 | - | TRBJ2-1 | TRBD1
TGCGCCAGCAGCTTGGGTCAGGACATTCTATTAGAGACCCAGTACTTC | CASSLGQDILLETQYF | TRBV5-1 | - | TRBJ2-5 | -
TGTGCCAGCAGCCAAGCCCAGGGAGGGACAGATACGCAGTATTTT | CASSQAQGGTDTQYF | TRBV14 | - | TRBJ2-3 | TRBD2
TGTGCCAGCAGCTTCCGGGACAGACCCTACGAGCAGTACTTC | CASSFRDRPYEQYF | TRBV5-4 | - | TRBJ2-7 | TRBD1
TGTGCCAGCAGTGAATATCGGGGAACGGGGTCACCCCTCCACTTT | CASSEYRGTGSPLHF | TRBV6-1 | - | TRBJ1-6 | -
TGTGCCAGCAGCTTTCTGGCGGAATACACCTACAATGAGCAGTTCTTC | CASSFLAEYTYNEQFF | TRBV7-2 | - | TRBJ2-1 | -
TGTGCCAGTAGTTCCCACAGTCCCCAGGATTCACCCCTCCACTTT | CASSSHSPQDSPLHF | TRBV19 | few | TRBJ1-6 | -
TGTGCCAGCAGCTCGGACCCGGGGGTTTTTGGGAATGAGCAGTTCTTC | CASSSDPGVFGNEQFF | TRBV5-4 | - | TRBJ2-1 | -
TGTGCCTCCAACAGGGACACCGGGGAGCTGTTTTTT | CASNRDTGELFF | TRBV10-3 | - | TRBJ2-2 | -
TGTGCCAGCAGTTTAATCAGGGGGCAGAACACTGAAGCTTTCTTT | CASSLIRGQNTEAFF | TRBV28 | - | TRBJ1-1 | TRBD1
TGTGCCAGCAGCTTGGGCGGCCCCGGGACATATGGAAGTAATGAGCAGTTCTTC | CASSLGGPGTYGSNEQFF | TRBV5-6 | once | TRBJ2-1 | -